The T cell receptor beta chain described here comes from a study of response to subunit inactivated influenza vaccine (dated by TCRdb to about 2018). Looking at the study overall: The study used deep quantitative T cell receptor repertoire profiling to track responses to a trivalent subunit inactivated influenza vaccine.

This clonotype showed up just a few times. Its antigen is not yet known. Base qualities are missing; no much larger clone stands one base away. Libraries were made using RT-PCR. The sequencer listed for this sample is Illumina HiSeq 2500. TCRdb trimmed the raw reads at Q25, called clones with MiXCR and kept productive beta chains. Identical CDR3 proteins give one entry, which carries the most common genes and DNA. This sample comprises more than 450,000 distinct CDR3 sequences, around 8% of them detected only once. Over 10% of the sample is in the top ten clones. General findings and caveats noted by the study authors: The authors proposed that each seasonal influenza vaccination may bring in only a limited number of new T cells.

The CDR3 holds 15 amino acids from the cysteine to the phenylalanine. The kept DNA is CDR3 alone, 45 bases in frame from the first base. Ends trimmed: V by 5 bases, J by 2 bases; bases unmatched to a gene: 6. As encoded in the germline V gene, CDR1 is SGHDT while CDR2 is YYEEEE. This sequence uses TRBV5-6 and TRBJ2-1; 8 bases in the junction line up with TRBD1. Sequenced here: PBMCs from blood, sampled approximately 25 months after vaccination. The sequence was obtained from a man between 50 and 69 years old who received an inactivated influenza vaccine. Donor details come from another sample of the same person, matched by shared clones. The sequenced DNA: TGTGCCAGCAGGATGACAGGGGCCGCCTACAATGAGCAGTTCTTC. Its translation is CASRMTGAAYNEQFF.